These T cell receptor beta chains were read from a single sample in a study of lymphopenia after photon versus proton radiotherapy. The protocol was immunoSEQ multiplex PCR, while the TCRdb copy is restricted to in-frame clones and leaves out a portion. The data show 39,000 or so clones, with around nine tenths seen just once and roughly 15% held by the top ten. Here the sequenced sample was peripheral blood, taken from a patient treated with photon-based radiotherapy. Source of these receptors: a man between 60 and 75 years old with cholangiocarcinoma. Each CDR3 is given without its conserved first and last residue.

j_call: TRBJ2-2; v_call: TRBV9; cdr3_aa: ASSSSGENTGELF
j_call: TRBJ1-3; v_call: TRBV2; cdr3_aa: ASRATGPGNTIY
j_call: TRBJ2-2; v_call: TRBV25-1; cdr3_aa: ASSEPTGTSGAGGELF
j_call: TRBJ2-7; v_call: TRBV11-2; cdr3_aa: ASSLVFSGSSYEQY
j_call: TRBJ1-2; v_call: TRBV9; cdr3_aa: ASSGTGDGYT
j_call: TRBJ2-7; v_call: TRBV29-1; cdr3_aa: SADTGGMDEQY
j_call: TRBJ2-5; v_call: TRBV29-1; cdr3_aa: SVASRGETQY
j_call: TRBJ2-7; v_call: TRBV18; cdr3_aa: ASSPRATPPGQGGASY
j_call: TRBJ2-3; v_call: TRBV11-1; cdr3_aa: ASSPTSGAPDTQY
j_call: TRBJ1-2; v_call: TRBV10-3; cdr3_aa: AITLGDRPNYGYT
j_call: TRBJ2-7; v_call: TRBV10-3; cdr3_aa: AIGEGLYEQY
j_call: TRBJ1-2; v_call: TRBV6-5; cdr3_aa: ASSRTGGAAYGYT
j_call: TRBJ1-6; v_call: TRBV7-9; cdr3_aa: ASSLMGGRNSPLH
j_call: TRBJ1-6; v_call: TRBV5-1; cdr3_aa: ASGTGDNSPLH
j_call: TRBJ2-7; v_call: TRBV7-3; cdr3_aa: ASSLGGETSYEQY
j_call: TRBJ1-5; v_call: TRBV6-1; cdr3_aa: ASSALTGYSNQPQH
j_call: TRBJ2-5; v_call: TRBV5-1; cdr3_aa: ASSAGLQETQY
j_call: TRBJ2-2; v_call: TRBV29-1; cdr3_aa: SVENGNTGELF
j_call: TRBJ1-6; v_call: TRBV6-5; cdr3_aa: ASTGLHNSPLH
j_call: TRBJ2-7; v_call: TRBV28; cdr3_aa: ASKVGVFFYEQY
j_call: TRBJ2-1; v_call: TRBV5-4; cdr3_aa: ASSTQGLAGRNEQF
j_call: TRBJ1-1; v_call: TRBV2; cdr3_aa: ASRGVTSEAF
j_call: TRBJ2-3; v_call: TRBV10-3; cdr3_aa: AISERGSTDTQY
j_call: TRBJ1-1; v_call: TRBV28; cdr3_aa: ASSPWTGDMLNTEAF
j_call: TRBJ2-5; v_call: TRBV2; cdr3_aa: ASTGDRKETQY
j_call: TRBJ2-5; v_call: TRBV11-2; cdr3_aa: ASSSRTRTSGTQY
j_call: TRBJ1-1; v_call: TRBV5-1; cdr3_aa: ASSPSWSTEAF
j_call: TRBJ1-5; v_call: TRBV7-3; cdr3_aa: ASSLVQGDEPQH
j_call: TRBJ1-1; v_call: TRBV5-1; cdr3_aa: ASSTQTGNTEAF
j_call: TRBJ2-5; v_call: TRBV5-1; cdr3_aa: ASSLGGQQETQY
j_call: TRBJ2-5; v_call: TRBV20-1; cdr3_aa: SALSETQY
j_call: TRBJ1-5; v_call: TRBV28; cdr3_aa: ASSAPGVNNQPQH
j_call: TRBJ2-7; v_call: TRBV12-5; cdr3_aa: ASGSSPTVSYEQY
j_call: TRBJ2-7; v_call: TRBV18; cdr3_aa: ASSPQGSSYEQY
j_call: TRBJ2-2; v_call: TRBV6-4; cdr3_aa: ASSPNAGWTGELF
j_call: TRBJ1-6; v_call: TRBV2; cdr3_aa: ASHRERGSPLH
j_call: TRBJ2-7; v_call: TRBV10-3; cdr3_aa: ATRLAGEVDEQY
j_call: TRBJ2-7; v_call: TRBV11-2; cdr3_aa: ASSLGGQSEQY
j_call: TRBJ2-7; v_call: TRBV28; cdr3_aa: ASRAGGRFNEQY
j_call: TRBJ2-2; v_call: TRBV5-4; cdr3_aa: ASSLGSRGGATGELF
j_call: TRBJ2-7; v_call: TRBV7-9; cdr3_aa: ASSEDNRVYEQY
j_call: TRBJ2-1; v_call: TRBV11-2; cdr3_aa: ASSLATLRGPYNEQF
j_call: TRBJ2-6; v_call: TRBV7-9; cdr3_aa: ASSSRNGANVLT
j_call: TRBJ2-3; v_call: TRBV5-1; cdr3_aa: ASSLGWGSADTQY
j_call: TRBJ2-7; v_call: TRBV4-2; cdr3_aa: ASSQDRYARDRPSYEQY
j_call: TRBJ2-7; v_call: TRBV5-6; cdr3_aa: ASSSLGSEQY
j_call: TRBJ2-1; v_call: TRBV2; cdr3_aa: ASRYDQGGEQF
j_call: TRBJ2-1; v_call: TRBV19; cdr3_aa: ASSTKAETGWNEQF
j_call: TRBJ1-3; v_call: TRBV25-1; cdr3_aa: ASSEFGEGTGNTIY
j_call: TRBJ2-3; v_call: TRBV5-6; cdr3_aa: ASSLGPPPDTQY
j_call: TRBJ1-1; v_call: TRBV19; cdr3_aa: ASSIRQDDEEAF
j_call: TRBJ1-4; v_call: TRBV15; cdr3_aa: ATSRGLNEKLF
j_call: TRBJ2-3; v_call: TRBV9; cdr3_aa: ASSVAGVGDTQY
j_call: TRBJ2-3; v_call: TRBV5-4; cdr3_aa: ASSTTGIDTQY
j_call: TRBJ1-2; v_call: TRBV28; cdr3_aa: ASRGGSYGYT